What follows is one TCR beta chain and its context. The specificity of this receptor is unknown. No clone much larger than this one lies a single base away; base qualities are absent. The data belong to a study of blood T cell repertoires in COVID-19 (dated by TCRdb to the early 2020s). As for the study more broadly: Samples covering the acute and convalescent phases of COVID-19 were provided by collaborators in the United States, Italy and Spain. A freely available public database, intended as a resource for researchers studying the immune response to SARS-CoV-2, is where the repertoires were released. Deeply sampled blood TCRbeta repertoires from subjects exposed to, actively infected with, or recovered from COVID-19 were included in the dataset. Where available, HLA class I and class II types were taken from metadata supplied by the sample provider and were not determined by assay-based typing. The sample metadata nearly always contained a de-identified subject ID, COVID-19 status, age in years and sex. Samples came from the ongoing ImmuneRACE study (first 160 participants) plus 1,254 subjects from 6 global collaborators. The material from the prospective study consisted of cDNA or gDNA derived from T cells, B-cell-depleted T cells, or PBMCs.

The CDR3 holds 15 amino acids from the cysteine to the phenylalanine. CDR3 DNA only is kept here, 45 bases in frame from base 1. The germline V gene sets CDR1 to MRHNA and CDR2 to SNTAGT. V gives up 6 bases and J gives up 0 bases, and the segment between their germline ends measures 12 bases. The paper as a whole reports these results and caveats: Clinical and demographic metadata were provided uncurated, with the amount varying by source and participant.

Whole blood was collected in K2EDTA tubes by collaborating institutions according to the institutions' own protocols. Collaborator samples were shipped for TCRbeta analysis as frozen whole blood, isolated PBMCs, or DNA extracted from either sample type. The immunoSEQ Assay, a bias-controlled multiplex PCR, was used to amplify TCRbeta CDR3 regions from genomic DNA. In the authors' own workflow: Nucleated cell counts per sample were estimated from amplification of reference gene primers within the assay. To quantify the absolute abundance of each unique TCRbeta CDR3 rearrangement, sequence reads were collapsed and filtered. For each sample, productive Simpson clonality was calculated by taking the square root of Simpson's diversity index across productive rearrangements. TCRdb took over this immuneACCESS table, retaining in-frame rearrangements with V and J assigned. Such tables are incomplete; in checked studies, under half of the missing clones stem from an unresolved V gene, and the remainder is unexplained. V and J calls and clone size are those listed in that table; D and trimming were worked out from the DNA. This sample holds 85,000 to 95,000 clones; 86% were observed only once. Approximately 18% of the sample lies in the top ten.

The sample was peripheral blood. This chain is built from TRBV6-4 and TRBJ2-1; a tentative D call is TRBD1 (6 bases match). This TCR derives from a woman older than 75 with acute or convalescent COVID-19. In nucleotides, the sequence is TGTGCCAGCAGCGAGGACAGTAACTCCTACAATGAGCAGTTCTTC. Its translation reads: CASSEDSNSYNEQFF.